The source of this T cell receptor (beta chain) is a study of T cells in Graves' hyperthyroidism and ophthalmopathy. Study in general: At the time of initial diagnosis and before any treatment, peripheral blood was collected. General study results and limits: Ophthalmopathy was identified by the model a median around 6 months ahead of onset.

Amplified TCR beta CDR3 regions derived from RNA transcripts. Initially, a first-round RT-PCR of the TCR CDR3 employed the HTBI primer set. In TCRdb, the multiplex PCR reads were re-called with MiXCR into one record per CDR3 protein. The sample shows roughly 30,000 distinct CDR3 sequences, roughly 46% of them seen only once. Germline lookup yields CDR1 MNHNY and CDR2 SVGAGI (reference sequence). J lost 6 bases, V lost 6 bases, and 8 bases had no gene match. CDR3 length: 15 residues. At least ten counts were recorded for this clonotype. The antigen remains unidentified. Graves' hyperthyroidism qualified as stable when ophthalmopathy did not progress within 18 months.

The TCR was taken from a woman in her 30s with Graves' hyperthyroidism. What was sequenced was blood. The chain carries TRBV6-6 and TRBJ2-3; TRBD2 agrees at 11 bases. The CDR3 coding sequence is TGTGCCAGCAGAGCACTAGCGGGGGACGGGGATACGCAGTATTTT. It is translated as CASRALAGDGDTQYF.